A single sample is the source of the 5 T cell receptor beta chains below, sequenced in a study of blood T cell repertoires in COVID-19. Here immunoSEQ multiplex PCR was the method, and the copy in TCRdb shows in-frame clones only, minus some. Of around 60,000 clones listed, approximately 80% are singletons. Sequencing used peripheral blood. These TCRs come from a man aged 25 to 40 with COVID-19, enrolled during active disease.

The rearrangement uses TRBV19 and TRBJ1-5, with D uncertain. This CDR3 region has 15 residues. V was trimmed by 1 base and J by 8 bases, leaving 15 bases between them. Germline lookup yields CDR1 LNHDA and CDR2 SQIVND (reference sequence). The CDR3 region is CASSIGKARREPQHF. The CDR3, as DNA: TGTGCCAGTAGTATAGGAAAGGCACGGCGGGAGCCCCAGCATTTT.

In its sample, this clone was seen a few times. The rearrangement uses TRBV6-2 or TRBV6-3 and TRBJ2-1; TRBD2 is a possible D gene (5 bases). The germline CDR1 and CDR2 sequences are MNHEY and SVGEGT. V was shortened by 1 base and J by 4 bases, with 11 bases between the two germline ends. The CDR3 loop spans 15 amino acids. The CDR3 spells CASSYLAGVYNEQFF. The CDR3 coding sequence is TGTGCCAGCAGTTACTTGGCCGGGGTTTACAATGAGCAGTTCTTC.

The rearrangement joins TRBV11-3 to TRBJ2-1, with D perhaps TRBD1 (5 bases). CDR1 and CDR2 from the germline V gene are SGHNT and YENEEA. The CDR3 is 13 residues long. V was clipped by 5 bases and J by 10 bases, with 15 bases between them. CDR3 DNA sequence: TGTGCCAGCAGCCTAATCGACAGAGAAGAGCAGTTCTTC. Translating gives CASSLIDREEQFF. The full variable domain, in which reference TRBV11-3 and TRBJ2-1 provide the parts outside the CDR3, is EAGVVQSPRYKIIEKKQPVAFWCNPISGHNTLYWYLQNLGQGPELLIRYENEEAVDDSQLPKDRFSAERLKGVDSTLKIQPAELGDSAVYLCASSLIDREEQFFGPGTRLTVL.

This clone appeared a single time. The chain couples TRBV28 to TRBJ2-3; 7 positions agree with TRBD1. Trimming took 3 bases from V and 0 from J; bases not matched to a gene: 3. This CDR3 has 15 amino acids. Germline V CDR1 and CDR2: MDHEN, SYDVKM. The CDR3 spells CASSLGDSSTDTQYF. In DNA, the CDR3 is TGTGCCAGCAGTTTGGGGGACAGTAGCACAGATACGCAGTATTTT.

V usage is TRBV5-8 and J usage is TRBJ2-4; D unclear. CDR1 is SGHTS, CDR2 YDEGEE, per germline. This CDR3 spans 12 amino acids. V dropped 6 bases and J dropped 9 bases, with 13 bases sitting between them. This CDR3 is CASNRLNGIQYF. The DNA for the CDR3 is TGTGCCAGCAACCGACTGAATGGCATTCAGTACTTC. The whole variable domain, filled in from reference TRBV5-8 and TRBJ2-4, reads EAGVTQSPTHLIKTRGQQATLRCSPISGHTSVYWYQQALGLGLQFLLWYDEGEERNRGNFPPRFSGRQFPNYSSELNVNALELEDSALYLCASNRLNGIQYFGAGTRLSVL.